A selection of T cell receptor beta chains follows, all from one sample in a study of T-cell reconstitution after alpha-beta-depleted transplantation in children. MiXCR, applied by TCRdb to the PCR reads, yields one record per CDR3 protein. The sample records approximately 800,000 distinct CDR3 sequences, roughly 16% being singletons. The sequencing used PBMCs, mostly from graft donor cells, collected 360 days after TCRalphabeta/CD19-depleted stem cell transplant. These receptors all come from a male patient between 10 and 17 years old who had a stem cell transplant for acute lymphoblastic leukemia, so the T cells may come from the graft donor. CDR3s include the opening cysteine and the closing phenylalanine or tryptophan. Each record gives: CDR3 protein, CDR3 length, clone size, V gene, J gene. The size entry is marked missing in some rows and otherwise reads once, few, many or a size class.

CDR3aa: CASSQVLAPSTDTQYF
len: 16
abundance: few
v_gene: TRBV4-2
j_gene: TRBJ2-3

CDR3aa: CSVEPGGSETQYF
len: 13
abundance: few
v_gene: TRBV29-1
j_gene: TRBJ2-5

CDR3aa: CASKLRGKEEKLFF
len: 14
abundance: few
v_gene: TRBV27
j_gene: TRBJ1-4

CDR3aa: CASSLIPGDYGYTF
len: 14
abundance: few
v_gene: TRBV3-1
j_gene: TRBJ1-2

CDR3aa: CASSQAYPDSETPKETQYF
len: 19
abundance: few
v_gene: TRBV3-1
j_gene: TRBJ2-5

CDR3aa: CASSEYEGYEQYF
len: 13
abundance: many
v_gene: TRBV6-1
j_gene: TRBJ2-7

CDR3aa: CASSPGQGKNEQYF
len: 14
abundance: many
v_gene: TRBV11-2
j_gene: TRBJ2-7

CDR3aa: CSGQGNTGELFF
len: 12
abundance: .
v_gene: TRBV29-1
j_gene: TRBJ2-2

CDR3aa: CASSLASRRSSTGNEQFF
len: 18
abundance: few
v_gene: TRBV11-1
j_gene: TRBJ2-1

CDR3aa: CATDWGNEQFF
len: 11
abundance: many
v_gene: TRBV2
j_gene: TRBJ2-1

CDR3aa: CASSQDRRGETQYF
len: 14
abundance: few
v_gene: TRBV4-2
j_gene: TRBJ2-5

CDR3aa: CASSLVRRGREGNGYTF
len: 17
abundance: .
v_gene: TRBV11-2
j_gene: TRBJ1-2

CDR3aa: CSVVSPTYEQYF
len: 12
abundance: .
v_gene: TRBV29-1
j_gene: TRBJ2-7

CDR3aa: CASSLPWREASGGETQYF
len: 18
abundance: many
v_gene: TRBV7-8
j_gene: TRBJ2-5

CDR3aa: CASSQEPGLAGHTQYF
len: 16
abundance: many
v_gene: TRBV5-1
j_gene: TRBJ2-3

CDR3aa: CASSVVVAGGNTGELFF
len: 17
abundance: many
v_gene: TRBV9
j_gene: TRBJ2-2

CDR3aa: CSARGLGETQYF
len: 12
abundance: few
v_gene: TRBV20-1
j_gene: TRBJ2-5

CDR3aa: CASRGQGKNQPQHF
len: 14
abundance: few
v_gene: TRBV5-5
j_gene: TRBJ1-5

CDR3aa: CASSLAEGTYNEQFF
len: 15
abundance: .
v_gene: TRBV7-3
j_gene: TRBJ2-1

CDR3aa: CASSLNRNTEAFF
len: 13
abundance: .
v_gene: TRBV13
j_gene: TRBJ1-1

CDR3aa: CASMGQGAAEQFF
len: 13
abundance: .
v_gene: TRBV2
j_gene: TRBJ2-1

CDR3aa: CASSQTGSYTF
len: 11
abundance: .
v_gene: TRBV6-5
j_gene: TRBJ1-2

CDR3aa: CASGQGPYEQYF
len: 12
abundance: .
v_gene: TRBV5-1
j_gene: TRBJ2-7

CDR3aa: CASSLRVELAGRTDTQYF
len: 18
abundance: .
v_gene: TRBV12-3/TRBV12-4
j_gene: TRBJ2-3

CDR3aa: CASSQDIREQFF
len: 12
abundance: many
v_gene: TRBV4-1
j_gene: TRBJ2-1

CDR3aa: CSACYGVSNQPQHF
len: 14
abundance: few
v_gene: TRBV20-1
j_gene: TRBJ1-5

CDR3aa: CATSRVRVTGELFF
len: 14
abundance: .
v_gene: TRBV15
j_gene: TRBJ2-2

CDR3aa: CSAREKDGELFF
len: 12
abundance: .
v_gene: TRBV20-1
j_gene: TRBJ2-2

CDR3aa: CASSLIRTGQETQYF
len: 15
abundance: .
v_gene: TRBV7-2
j_gene: TRBJ2-5

CDR3aa: CSARAGVGLYGYTF
len: 14
abundance: few
v_gene: TRBV20-1
j_gene: TRBJ1-2

CDR3aa: CASGDYRVGQPQHF
len: 14
abundance: .
v_gene: TRBV4-1
j_gene: TRBJ1-5

CDR3aa: CASSLGYRGLHEQYF
len: 15
abundance: .
v_gene: TRBV7-2
j_gene: TRBJ2-7

CDR3aa: CASSLVTSGYEQYF
len: 14
abundance: many
v_gene: TRBV7-8
j_gene: TRBJ2-7

CDR3aa: CASSLDGDIHGGYF
len: 14
abundance: .
v_gene: TRBV5-1
j_gene: TRBJ2-7

CDR3aa: CSATVMKKDFKHYEQYF
len: 17
abundance: many
v_gene: TRBV20-1
j_gene: TRBJ2-7

CDR3aa: CASSQNSEQFF
len: 11
abundance: few
v_gene: TRBV3-1
j_gene: TRBJ2-1

CDR3aa: CASSRDWFGTNEQFF
len: 15
abundance: few
v_gene: TRBV7-8
j_gene: TRBJ2-1

CDR3aa: CASKVTPSGRIYEQYF
len: 16
abundance: few
v_gene: TRBV2
j_gene: TRBJ2-7